This T cell receptor (beta chain) emerged from a study of PD-L1 blockade in urothelial cancer (TCRdb year 2017). With regard to the full study: Therapy was started at some point between 2012 and 2014 for all patients, and atezolizumab 1,200 mg was administered intravenously every 3 weeks. Durable clinical benefit was defined as progression-free survival longer than 6 months, and TCR features were also tested against progression-free and overall survival. The study was an exploratory multi-omic analysis of somatic, immune and clinical correlates of response to PD-L1 blockade with atezolizumab in urothelial cancer. Pretreatment tumor samples, along with matched peripheral blood collected serially before and after atezolizumab treatment, underwent TCR sequencing. In the same patients, whole exome sequencing and RNA sequencing of pretreatment tumors were performed in addition to TCR sequencing. Blood samples were analyzed at two time points: 3 weeks after treatment start (second dose) and 6 weeks after treatment start. An ECOG performance status of 0 or 1 was recorded for the patients, and 0 to 3 prior chemotherapy regimens had been received by the patients. Durable clinical benefit was achieved by nine patients and was not achieved by 20 patients. Pretreatment blood TCR-seq was available for 27 to 30 patients, at least one posttreatment blood collection was obtained for some 24 patients, and tumor TCR-seq was available for some 24 patients. About 90% of the roughly 29 patients were males with bladder-origin urothelial cancer, and about 60% of the 29 reported a prior smoking history. Blood samples yielded a median of roughly 140,000 T cells and roughly 80,000 unique TCRs, with median clonality approximately 0.08.

Concerning this clone itself: Its target antigen remains unknown. No base-level quality is on record; no much larger clone is a single base apart.

In the germline V gene (reference sequence), CDR1 corresponds to SEHNR and CDR2 to FQNEAQ. Including the terminal cysteine and phenylalanine, the CDR3 comprises 15 residues. This entry keeps only the CDR3 DNA: 45 bases, framed from base 1. The junction shows trimming of 1 base on V and 3 bases on J, and the gene matches do not reach 2 bases of it. Synthetic TCR analog templates were spiked into each PCR so that absolute template abundance could be estimated from read counts. The immunoSEQ assay was used to amplify TCRbeta CDR3 regions from genomic DNA with bias-controlled V and J gene primers. Sequencing of rearranged TCRbeta segments was performed at approximately 20X coverage. Regarding the original processing steps: Clustering was used to correct sequencing errors, and CDR3s were annotated against IMGT to assign V, D and J genes. Downstream analyses used only productive TCRbeta rearrangements, leaving out any out-of-frame or stop-codon sequences. To compute clonality, Shannon entropy was normalized by the log of the number of unique productive sequences and then subtracted from one. Clones differing between time points or between blood and tumor were identified using Fisher's exact test with Benjamini-Hochberg correction, with an adjusted p below 0.01 applied as the threshold. TCRdb stores this immuneACCESS table with in-frame sequences only. Part of the clones is absent; in the studies checked, under half of the shortfall reflects unresolved V genes, and no reason is known for the rest. V and J calls plus clone size are reproduced from that table; the DNA served to infer D and trimming. In all, the sample holds 95,000 to 130,000 clones, and around 89% of those were seen once. The ten top clones hold 1.5% to 2% of the sample.

General study outcomes and caveats: Improved progression-free and overall survival was found to be associated with pretreatment peripheral blood TCR clonality below the median. Because the sample size was small (n ≈ 28) and many of the analyses were exploratory, the results are meant to be hypothesis-generating. Among patients with durable benefit, tumor-associated TCR clones showed greater expansion in peripheral blood 3 weeks after treatment started (n ≈ 23, p = 0.022).

This specimen's time point label, interpreted: peripheral blood 6 weeks after treatment start. A total of roughly 30 patients with locally advanced or metastatic urothelial carcinoma, treated at Memorial Sloan Kettering on a trial protocol, made up the cohort. Peripheral blood mononuclear cells were collected pretreatment and during treatment, with between 1 and 8 total time points per patient. The Qiagen DNeasy Blood extraction kit was used to purify genomic DNA from total PBMCs and from tumor samples. PBMCs were collected pretreatment and during treatment, and were isolated and stored as previously described.

The material was PBMCs, obtained around atezolizumab (anti-PD-L1) treatment. The sequence links TRBV7-9 to TRBJ1-5, and TRBD1 aligns with 8 junction nucleotides. The source of this sequence is a man in his fifties or sixties with urothelial cancer. The CDR3 in this case is CASSLGTGTNQPQHF. Here is the DNA: TGTGCCAGCAGCTTAGGGACAGGGACCAATCAGCCCCAGCATTTT.